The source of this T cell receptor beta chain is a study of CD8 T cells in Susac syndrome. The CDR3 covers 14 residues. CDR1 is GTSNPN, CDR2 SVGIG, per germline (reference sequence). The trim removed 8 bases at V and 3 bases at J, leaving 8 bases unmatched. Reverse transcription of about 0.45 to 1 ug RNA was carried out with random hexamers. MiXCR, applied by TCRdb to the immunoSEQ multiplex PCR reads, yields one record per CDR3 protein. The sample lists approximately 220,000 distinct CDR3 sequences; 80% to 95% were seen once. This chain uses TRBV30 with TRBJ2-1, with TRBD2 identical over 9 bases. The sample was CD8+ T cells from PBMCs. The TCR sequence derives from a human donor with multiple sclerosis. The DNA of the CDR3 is TGTGCCAGAGGTGGACTAGCGATCTACAATGAGCAGTTCTTC. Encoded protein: CARGGLAIYNEQFF.